The clone carrying this T cell receptor (beta chain) occurred once. Its specificity is not known. This entry is derived from a study of shared clonotypes between healthy human individuals. For the study at large: A donor's plate count was three for CD4 naive and three for CD4 memory; CD8 naive had two and CD8 memory one. Study observations and caveats: Memory subsets had estimated richness that was generally smaller than that of naive subsets.

At deep level, the assay was performed. An approximately 200 ng quantity of DNA, some 30,000 T cell genomes, went into the sorted-subset replicate PCRs. Assay: immunoSEQ multiplex PCR; the TCRdb copy retains only in-frame clones and omits some. The repertoire consists of roughly 1 million clones, with 70% to 80% occurring once and the leading ten covering roughly 1.5%. The CDR3 extends over 12 amino acids. Per the germline V gene, CDR1 is ENHRY and CDR2 is SYGVKD. V was trimmed by 3 bases and J by 5 bases, leaving 7 bases between them. The rearrangement joins TRBV10-3 to TRBJ2-5; no definite D call. Sequenced material: memory CD4+ T cells sorted from blood. Subset specified: CD45RA-negative fraction. This clonotype was sampled from a man between 18 and 35 years old in good health. CDR3 in amino acids: CAISDKLETQYF. The CDR3 coding sequence is TGTGCCATCAGTGATAAGCTTGAGACCCAGTACTTC.